This TCR beta chain was identified during a study of cytomegalovirus exposure and HLA in healthy donors. Vbeta (60) and Jbeta (13) primers were used in the PCR. Sequencing used immunoSEQ multiplex PCR; TCRdb keeps in-frame clones, though not all of them. The table has more than 130,000 clones, about three quarters seen once. Notes on the study in general: The Asian-associated ancestry cluster reportedly had fewer N-insertions than the roughly 720-donor mean in a later analysis. Researchers had no immune exposure information except CMV serostatus available. Previous analysis showed most TCR beta V segments were productive about 90% or about 30% of the time.

Trimming at V came to 3 bases and at J to 0 bases, leaving 2 bases not matched to a gene. Germline V gene data show CDR1 as KGHSH and CDR2 as LQKENI. This CDR3 region has 16 residues. With respect to this clone: What it binds is not known.

This clonotype was obtained from a man aged 18 to 30 in good health and CMV-seronegative. The sequenced sample consisted of PBMCs. V usage is TRBV18 and J usage is TRBJ2-1, with TRBD2 identical over 10 bases. This CDR3 reads CASSPSGGSSYNEQFF. The CDR3 region has the DNA TGTGCCAGCTCACCTAGCGGGGGGAGCTCCTACAATGAGCAGTTCTTC.